Detailed here is one T cell receptor beta chain. The sample is drawn from a study of blood T cell repertoires in COVID-19. Some clones are missing from TCRdb's copy, which holds only in-frame ones; the method was immunoSEQ multiplex PCR. This sample has roughly 79,000 clones; 70% to 90% occur once, and the top ten carry about 4.8%. The sequenced sample was peripheral blood. This TCR came from a man between 50 and 59 years old with active COVID-19.

The CDR3 loop is CASSTGGSETQYF. The DNA of the CDR3 is TGTGCCAGCAGTACAGGGGGCTCGGAGACCCAGTACTTC. The J gene is TRBJ2-5, the V gene TRBV2, with 9 bases that match TRBD1. The V gene end was trimmed by 5 bases and the J gene end by 5 bases; junction bases not matched to a gene: 3. Per germline, CDR1 SNHLY and CDR2 FYNNEI. This CDR3 contains 13 residues. The whole variable domain, remainder taken from reference TRBV2 and TRBJ2-5, is EPEVTQTPSHQVTQMGQEVILRCVPISNHLYFYWYRQILGQKVEFLVSFYNNEISEKSEIFDDQFSVERPDGSNFTLKIRSTKLEDSAMYFCASSTGGSETQYFGPGTRLLVL.